The clone carrying this T cell receptor beta chain was counted between two and nine times. Antigen unknown. This entry comes from a study of CD8 T cells in Susac syndrome. Overall study results and limits: The study acknowledged a relatively small number of individuals in its TCR sequencing and HLA analysis.

Control patients had untreated stable or active relapsing-remitting multiple sclerosis by revised McDonald criteria. J was trimmed by 2 bases and V by 2 bases; bases with no gene match: 3. The V gene's germline CDR1 is SGHTA and CDR2 FQGNSA. This CDR3 comprises 16 residues. With random hexamers, reverse transcription was performed on about 0.5 to 1 ug of RNA. Amplification of the TCR beta CDR3 was carried out by immunoSEQ multiplex PCR, which spanned a total of 54 Vbeta and 13 Jbeta segments. TCRdb itself ran the immunoSEQ multiplex PCR reads through MiXCR, one entry per CDR3 protein. The top ten clones hold about 0.07% of a sample with over 300,000 distinct CDR3 sequences, 92% of them seen once.

Sequencing used CD4+ T cells from PBMCs. V usage is TRBV7-2 and J usage is TRBJ2-2, with TRBD2 identical over 9 bases. The source is a human donor with multiple sclerosis. The CDR3 region has the DNA TGTGCCAGCAGCTTACGAGCGGGGGGAAACACCGGGGAGCTGTTTTTT. It specifies CASSLRAGGNTGELFF.